The subject of this entry is one T cell receptor beta chain. The data derive from a study of blood T cell repertoires in COVID-19. The assay was immunoSEQ multiplex PCR, and TCRdb's table has in-frame clones only and misses some. The table includes 240,000 or so clones, 70% to 90% detected once. Germline V gene data show CDR1 as SGHTA and CDR2 as FQGNSA. CDR3 length: 17 residues. Trimming took 2 bases from V and 5 from J; bases not matched to a gene: 9. The chain is built from TRBV7-2 and TRBJ2-2; 9 nucleotides agree with TRBD1. The sample comprised peripheral blood. This sequence originates from a man aged 60 to 75 with acute or convalescent COVID-19. The CDR3 DNA reads as TGTGCCAGCAGCTTAATTGGGACAGGGCGGCTGACCGGGGAGCTGTTTTTT. This encodes CASSLIGTGRLTGELFF.